This T cell receptor (beta chain) is drawn from a study of beta chain features in type 1 diabetes (dated by TCRdb to 2016 to 2019). About the study as a whole: Patients and healthy donors did not differ in mean age, gender distribution, total cell number or subset yield. A total of roughly 99,000,000 sorted cells were examined across all samples, and the number of cells per subset was strongly correlated with RNA yield. The study compared TCRB repertoires of sorted circulating CD4+ T cell subsets between recently diagnosed type 1 diabetes patients and matched healthy donors. Whereas all 30 or so donors provided naive and central memory subsets, regulatory and stem cell-like memory subsets were isolated from just 8 patients and roughly eight healthy donors. Results the study describes overall, beyond this receptor: In all four CD4+ subsets, TCRB CDR3 length was moderately but significantly shorter in type 1 diabetes patients. Because cDNA was sequenced instead of genomic DNA, highly expressing activated cells could be over-represented, though the groups showed no difference in activation or CD3 levels. Patients with type 1 diabetes made fewer insertions and deleted more nucleotides at VDJ recombination sites, implying thymic rearrangement abnormalities. HLA sub-analyses involved small numbers of individuals, so any influence of HLA type on TCRB rearrangement remained unresolved. Shorter templates might be favored by PCR, yet because patient and control samples were amplified and corrected together, any such skew would affect both groups equally. Naive, central memory and regulatory TCRB repertoires appeared to be more similar among patients than among healthy donors.

Comments on this clone: What this receptor recognizes is not known. Base-call qualities are not available, and no considerably larger clone is one nucleotide away.

The entire isolated RNA was reverse transcribed using the High Capacity cDNA Reverse Transcription Kit, and thus expressed TCRB transcripts were sequenced. Naive, central memory and regulatory T cell samples underwent deep immunoSEQ sequencing, averaging about 3.57 million total reads per sample. Sorted cells were lysed in RLT buffer and RNA was extracted with DNase-treated RNeasy Micro or Mini kits, depending on cell number. Each cell subset was processed separately to prevent cross-contamination, with patient and healthy donor samples processed together. Using the immunoSEQ multiplex PCR, TCRB sequences were amplified from cDNA into 87-bp fragments spanning the CDR3 region. Sequencing of the amplicons was performed on the Illumina HiSeq platform. Per the source publication's procedure: Synthetic template baselines were used to correct PCR bias computationally, reads within Hamming distance 2 were collapsed together, and singletons that could not be merged were discarded. Reads were aligned against IMGT so that V, D and J genes, CDR3 length and insertions or deletions at six rearrangement sites could be assigned. Within each subset, clonotype counts were normalized to sorted cell number, and only after that were true diversity and Gini coefficients computed with the tcR R package. The overlap coefficient, calculated on TCRB nucleotide sequences, was used to measure repertoire sharing. Out-of-frame TCRB sequences from naive cells were analyzed to stand in for the pre-selection repertoire. In its TCRdb copy, this immuneACCESS table keeps in-frame sequences only and misses some clones. Where compared with another copy, unresolved V genes explain less than half of these, and the others have no known cause. Clonal size and the V and J genes are those of that table, whereas D and trimming came from the DNA. In this sample the table shows hundreds of thousands of clones, roughly an eighth of which occur a single time. The ten top clones hold approximately 0.042% of the sample.

From each donor, a single peripheral blood sample of about 100 mL on average was drawn into heparinised tubes. Using a panel that included CD45RO, CCR7, CD25, CD127, CD95 and CD27, naive, central memory, regulatory and stem cell-like memory CD4+ T cells were sorted on a BD FACSAria II. A purity above 98% was achieved for all sorted populations. Right away, PBMCs were isolated by Lymphoprep density gradient centrifugation and were stained directly, with no culture step. Samples were stained and sorted in pairs, with one healthy donor and one patient per experiment, so that batch effects were minimized. Material: naive CD4+ T cells from blood. The cell subset or site label, as the study defines it: true naive CD4+ T cells. This clonotype originated in a man aged 18 to 30 with type 1 diabetes.

Here is the DNA: TGTGCCAGCAGCTTGAGAAGTGGTAGGGCTGGTGGTGAGCAGTTCTTC. Its protein is CASSLRSGRAGGEQFF. The chain couples TRBV5-4 to TRBJ2-1; no D segment can be confidently identified. CDR1 and CDR2 (SGHNT, YYREEE) derive from the germline V gene (reference sequence). Spanning cysteine to phenylalanine, the CDR3 consists of 16 amino acids. Here the CDR3 DNA is all that survives: 48 bases in frame from base 1. Relative to germline, V is 1 base shorter and J is 9 bases shorter, with 20 bases between their ends.